The present T cell receptor (beta chain) was sequenced within a study of blood T cell repertoires in COVID-19. Each recovered donor of Cohort 3 presented with two negative PCRs, clearance, or symptom resolution. Germline V CDR1 and CDR2: SEHNR, FQNEAQ (reference sequence). The CDR3 sequence is 14 residues long. The V segment lost 5 bases and the J segment 3 bases; nucleotides outside the gene matches: 6. Produced via immunoSEQ multiplex PCR; TCRdb's table is partial and in-frame only. The sample contains 200,000 or so clones, approximately 84% of which appear only once. The receptor was isolated from a man aged 35 to 55 who had recovered from COVID-19. The chain combines TRBV7-9 with TRBJ1-2; 7 nucleotides align to TRBD1. The sequencing input was PBMCs or T cells enriched from blood (not recorded which). CDR3 region: CASSTNRGDYGYTF. CDR3 bases: TGTGCCAGCAGCACCAACAGGGGTGACTATGGCTACACCTTC.